This T cell receptor (beta chain) derives from a study of identical twins. TCRdb recomputed calls from the 5' RACE reads with MiXCR, one row per CDR3 protein. The sample lists 350,000 to 450,000 distinct CDR3 sequences, around 18% seen once, with 12% in the top ten. On this clonotype itself: Its specificity is unknown.

Germline-derived CDR1 and CDR2 are LNHNV and YYDKDF (reference sequence). The CDR3 is 16 amino acids. J gave up 2 bases and V 5 bases, and 9 bases lay outside the gene matches. Donors uniformly comprised healthy Caucasians. Study-wide results and caveats: Invariant populations such as MAIT and iNKT cells could partly muddle zero-insertion analyses. Its conclusions, products of cross-sectional statistical analysis, did not come from following the same donors. Abundant beta clonotypes from cord blood had fewer insertions, unlike memory repertoires, which showed none.

Material for sequencing was naive T cells sorted from blood. This clonotype was sampled from a man in his fifties or sixties in good health. This chain uses TRBV15 with TRBJ2-3; 8 bases map to TRBD1. CDR3 region: CATSQPGGPLTDTQYF. The CDR3 DNA reads as TGTGCCACCAGCCAACCAGGGGGCCCCCTCACAGATACGCAGTATTTT.